One and the same sample provided the 28 T cell receptor beta chains below, sequenced in a study of blood T cells in healthy people across ages. Combining a sample-barcoded 5' primer with a J-beta primer mix, a second PCR ran for about 7 to 11 cycles. TCRdb independently ran MiXCR on the 5' RACE reads; one entry per CDR3 protein. The data contain about 640,000 distinct CDR3 sequences, approximately 50% of them seen just once; the ten biggest clones take up more than 35%. Material for sequencing was blood. The receptors shown here come from a man aged 60 to 69 in good health.

The J gene is TRBJ2-2, the V gene TRBV5-1, with D possibly matching TRBD2 (5 bases). From germline, CDR1 is SGHRS and CDR2 YFSETQ. V lost 4 bases and J lost 6, with 7 bases in between. The CDR3 contains 12 residues. The chain's CDR3 is CASSRGPGELFF. CDR3 DNA sequence: TGCGCCAGCAGCCGCGGGCCCGGGGAGCTGTTTTTT.

V gene TRBV6-5 combines with J gene TRBJ1-2, with 10 bases fitting TRBD1. This CDR3 is built from 15 residues. Germline loops: CDR1 MNHEY, CDR2 SVGAGI. V was clipped by 4 bases and J by 1 base; unmatched bases: 3. In nucleotides, the CDR3 is TGTGCCAGCAGTTTGACAGGGGGCCGTAACTATGGCTACACCTTC. Translated: CASSLTGGRNYGYTF.

In this sample, this clonotype turned up a few times. The chain has TRBV6-1 and TRBJ2-7; perhaps TRBD1 as D (5 bases). The CDR3 extends over 12 amino acids. V shed 8 bases and J shed 2 bases, with 10 bases lying between them. CDR1 is MNHNS, CDR2 SASEGT, per germline. CDR3: CASDDSTYEQYF. Here the CDR3 DNA reads TGTGCCAGCGATGACAGCACCTACGAGCAGTACTTC.

Comments on this clonotype: Just one base apart from a much larger clone, this may be a read error. The V call is TRBV7-8, the J call TRBJ2-7; TRBD1 is a possible D gene (6 bases). V dropped 1 base and J dropped 6 bases, with 13 bases sitting between them. The CDR3 runs to 14 residues. Germline V gene sequence: CDR1 SGHVS, CDR2 FQNEAQ. The CDR3 loop reads CASSLVDRTGEQYF. Here the CDR3 DNA reads TGTGCCAGCAGCTTAGTGGACAGAACGGGCGAGCAGTACTTC.

This clonotype appeared many times. At one end the junction does not follow the germline gene, possibly because of a read error. The J gene is TRBJ2-3, the V gene TRBV12-3 or TRBV12-4, with a weak D call TRBD2 (7 bases). This CDR3 contains 14 residues. The CDR3 is CASSFRGGADMQYF. The CDR3 bases are TGTGCCAGCAGTTTTAGGGGGGGAGCAGATATGCAGTATTTT.

The V and J genes are TRBV20-1 and TRBJ2-3, with TRBD1 identical over 9 bases. Losses at the gene ends were 3 bases for V and 2 bases for J; bases not matched to a gene: 3. The germline CDR1 and CDR2 sequences are DFQATT and SNEGSKA (reference sequence). The CDR3 runs 14 residues. The CDR3 sequence is CSARRTGVTDTQYF. DNA of the CDR3: TGCAGTGCTAGGCGGACAGGGGTCACAGATACGCAGTATTTT.

This chain connects TRBV18 to TRBJ2-3; D is ambiguous. The CDR3 extends over 16 amino acids. Trimming took off 2 bases at V and 0 bases at J, with 12 bases between the two ends. Germline loops: CDR1 KGHSH, CDR2 LQKENI. The CDR3 loop is CASSPVAAMSTDTQYF. In DNA, the CDR3 is TGTGCCAGCTCACCAGTGGCCGCTATGAGCACAGATACGCAGTATTTT.

This clonotype turned up a few times. The J gene is TRBJ1-1, the V gene TRBV5-1, with TRBD1 matching over 7 bases. V trimming: 0 bases; J trimming: 5 bases; junction bases outside the gene matches: 4. The germline V gene encodes CDR1 SGHRS and CDR2 YFSETQ. The CDR3 is 14 amino acids. CDR3 DNA: TGCGCCAGCAGCTTGGAGACAGGGTGGACTGAAGCTTTCTTT. Its translation: CASSLETGWTEAFF.

This chain joins TRBV3-1 and TRBJ2-5, with D perhaps matching TRBD1 (6 bases). The CDR3 extends over 15 amino acids. The germline V gene has CDR1 LGHDT and CDR2 YNNKEL (reference sequence). The ends were cut back, 3 bases at V and 3 bases at J, with 14 bases in the middle. CDR3 DNA: TGTGCCAGCAGCCAGGACAGCTCGGCGAAAGAGACCCAGTACTTC. Amino acids: CASSQDSSAKETQYF.

Comments on this clonotype: The junction and the germline gene differ at one end; a read error may be behind it. The chain employs TRBV9 and TRBJ1-4, with D unresolved. From germline, CDR1 is SGDLS and CDR2 YYNGEE. CDR3 length: 15 residues. In DNA, the CDR3 is TGTGCCGGCAGCCCATCGACAAGTACAAATGAAAAACTGTTTTTT. This codes for CAGSPSTSTNEKLFF. Using reference TRBV9 and TRBJ1-4 for the parts outside the CDR3, the full variable domain is DSGVTQTPKHLITATGQRVTLRCSPRSGDLSVYWYQQSLDQGLQFLIQYYNGEERAKGNILERFSAQQFPDLHSELNLSSLELGDSALYFCAGSPSTSTNEKLFFGSGTQLSVL.

The chain joins TRBV7-9 to TRBJ1-5; no definite D call. CDR3 length equals 14 residues. The germline V gene has CDR1 SEHNR and CDR2 FQNEAQ (reference sequence). The germline V and J ends were trimmed by 5 bases and 7 bases, with 15 bases remaining between them. For the CDR3, the DNA is TGTGCCAGCAGCCCCTCGAACCGAGGGCAGCCCCAGCATTTT. Protein: CASSPSNRGQPQHF.

The chain links TRBV27 to TRBJ2-7; 7 bases match TRBD1. CDR1 is MNHEY and CDR2 is SMNVEV in the germline V gene (reference sequence). The CDR3 runs 13 residues. V lost 4 bases, J lost 2 bases, and 2 bases stayed unmatched. The CDR3 loop reads CASSYRGPYEQYF. For the CDR3, the DNA is TGTGCCAGCAGTTACAGGGGCCCCTACGAGCAGTACTTC.

This clonotype appeared a few times. CDR3 loop: CASSPGSGQPQHF. The CDR3 bases are TGTGCCAGCTCACCAGGGTCAGGGCAGCCCCAGCATTTT. This chain uses TRBV18 with TRBJ1-5; perhaps TRBD1 as D (5 bases). This CDR3 spans 13 amino acids. Trimming cost V 2 bases and J 7 bases, with 9 bases left between them. CDR1 KGHSH and CDR2 LQKENI come from the germline V gene. Variable domain in full (rest from reference TRBV18 and TRBJ1-5): NAGVMQNPRHLVRRRGQEARLRCSPMKGHSHVYWYRQLPEEGLKFMVYLQKENIIDESGMPKERFSAEFPKEGPSILRIQQVVRGDSAAYFCASSPGSGQPQHFGDGTRLSIL.

This clonotype was detected many times. The V and J genes are TRBV18 and TRBJ2-3; 8 bases match TRBD2. Per germline, CDR1 KGHSH and CDR2 LQKENI. The CDR3 sequence is 15 residues long. V lost 3 bases and J lost 9; bases outside the gene matches: 11. CDR3 nucleotide sequence: TGTGCCAGCTCACCTACCAGCGGGGGCCAGTGGACGCAGTATTTT. Its translation is CASSPTSGGQWTQYF.

The chain links TRBV20-1 to TRBJ1-5; D is unclear. Trimming removed 5 bases at V and 4 bases at J, with 18 bases between. The CDR3 has 15 amino acids. Looked up from germline, CDR1 is DFQATT and CDR2 is SNEGSKA (reference sequence). CDR3 coding DNA: TGCAGTGCTCCGCTAAGCCCGTTTCAAAATCAGCCCCAGCATTTT. This gives the protein CSAPLSPFQNQPQHF.

This chain connects TRBV7-8 to TRBJ2-1, with D perhaps assigned TRBD1 or TRBD2 (6 bases each). The V and J ends lost 8 bases and 0 bases respectively, with 20 bases between them. In germline, CDR1 is SGHVS, CDR2 FQNEAQ. CDR3 length equals 17 residues. This chain's CDR3 is CASAPKEGGLSYNEQFF. CDR3 coding DNA: TGTGCCAGCGCCCCGAAGGAGGGGGGACTCTCCTACAATGAGCAGTTCTTC.

A remark on this clonotype: Mismatch with germline at one junction end may stem from a read error. This chain uses TRBV20-1 with TRBJ2-1, with 9 bases identical to TRBD1. The CDR3 is 15 residues long. From germline, CDR1 is DFQATT and CDR2 SNEGSKA (reference sequence). CDR3 amino acids: CNARETGGNYNEQFF. The CDR3 DNA reads TGCAATGCTAGGGAGACAGGGGGGAACTACAATGAGCAGTTCTTC.

This chain joins TRBV10-3 and TRBJ2-1; possibly TRBD2 for D (5 bases). The CDR3 loop spans 15 amino acids. CDR1 is ENHRY and CDR2 is SYGVKD in the germline V gene. With 2 bases removed from V and 7 bases from J, the gap between germline ends came to 15 bases. CDR3 protein: CAISEPMSGRNEQFF. For the CDR3, the DNA is TGTGCCATCAGTGAGCCAATGAGCGGTCGTAATGAGCAGTTCTTC.

This clonotype occurred once. The chain links TRBV11-2 to TRBJ2-4; 7 bases align to TRBD1. Near its end, the DNA agrees better with TRBJ2-7, so the J call may be wrong. The CDR3 has 15 residues. CDR1 and CDR2 from the germline V gene are SGHAT and FQNNGV. The CDR3 reads CASSYDRAVLDEQYF. The DNA for the CDR3 is TGTGCCAGCAGCTATGACAGGGCGGTCTTGGACGAGCAGTACTTC.

Worth noting for this clonotype: A read error may explain this, as a much larger clone is one base away. The chain couples TRBV20-1 to TRBJ2-1; D gene ambiguous. The CDR3 length is 14 residues. V lost 6 bases and J lost 0, with 12 bases in between. Germline-derived CDR1 and CDR2 are DFQATT and SNEGSKA (reference sequence). The CDR3 spells CSARWCRSYNEQFF. In nucleotides, the CDR3 is TGCAGTGCCAGGTGGTGTCGCTCCTACAATGAGCAGTTCTTC.

The CDR3 DNA reads as TGTGCCAGCAGCCAACCCAGGACTAGCGGGGTCCTGGGGCAAGAGACCCAGTACTTC. It codes for CASSQPRTSGVLGQETQYF. This sequence joins TRBV3-1 and TRBJ2-5; TRBD2 aligns across 12 bases. V shed 2 bases, J shed 2 bases, and the junction held 12 bases outside the gene matches. CDR3 size: 19 residues. Germline CDR1 is LGHDT and CDR2 is YNNKEL (reference sequence).

This chain joins TRBV10-1 and TRBJ2-1; D is unclear. The CDR3 is 15 residues long. Germline CDR1 and CDR2: WNHNN and SYGVQD (reference sequence). V was trimmed by 2 bases and J by 0 bases, leaving 8 bases between them. CDR3 bases: TGCGCCAGCAGTGAGCTGCGGCTCTCCTACAATGAGCAGTTCTTC. Its protein product is CASSELRLSYNEQFF.

This clonotype was observed a few times. The rearrangement links TRBV28 to TRBJ2-4; TRBD1 matches 7 bases. The J call may be faulty, since TRBJ2-5 better matches the DNA end. The V gene's germline CDR1 is MDHEN and CDR2 SYDVKM. This CDR3 has 15 residues. The CDR3 protein is CASSWNRGMRETQYF. In DNA, the CDR3 is TGTGCCAGCAGTTGGAACAGGGGAATGCGGGAGACCCAGTACTTC.

The chain combines TRBV2 with TRBJ1-5; 7 bases are a match to TRBD1. V lost 5 bases and J lost 3; bases outside the gene matches: 7. Germline V gives CDR1 SNHLY, CDR2 FYNNEI. The CDR3 has 15 amino acids. CDR3 nucleotide sequence: TGTGCCAGCAGTACCGGGACAGAACCCAATCAGCCCCAGCATTTT. Translation gives CASSTGTEPNQPQHF.

This sequence joins TRBV2 and TRBJ2-3, with unresolved D. The CDR3 totals 13 residues. CDR1 and CDR2 (germline): SNHLY, FYNNEI. The V end was cut by 6 bases, the J end by 4 bases, with 11 bases between. CDR3 region: CASRTTPADTQYF. For the CDR3, the DNA is TGTGCCAGCAGGACCACCCCGGCAGATACGCAGTATTTT.

The chain is built from TRBV12-3 or TRBV12-4 and TRBJ2-5; 10 bases fit TRBD1. This CDR3 region has 16 residues. Losses at the gene ends were 5 bases for V and 5 bases for J; bases not matched to a gene: 11. CDR3 bases: TGTGCCAGCAGTCCCCCCGGGACAGGGGCGCGGGAGACCCAGTACTTC. Encoded protein: CASSPPGTGARETQYF.

The rearrangement joins TRBV6-1 to TRBJ2-5; 8 nucleotides match TRBD1. This CDR3 contains 15 residues. J gave up 5 bases and V 4 bases, and 9 bases lay outside the gene matches. Germline V CDR1 and CDR2: MNHNS, SASEGT. CDR3 sequence reads: CASSAVGTGAETQYF. DNA for the CDR3: TGTGCCAGCAGTGCGGTGGGGACAGGAGCGGAGACCCAGTACTTC.

The CDR3: CASSYNLAGAPSTQYF. In DNA, the CDR3 is TGTGCCAGCAGTTACAACCTAGCGGGGGCACCCTCGACCCAGTACTTC. The rearrangement uses TRBV6-2 or TRBV6-3 and TRBJ2-4; TRBD2 aligns across 10 bases. The J call is uncertain, as TRBJ2-5 better fits the DNA end. CDR1 and CDR2 (germline): MNHEY, SVGEGT. The CDR3 length is 16 residues.